The 30 T cell receptor beta chains below all came from one sample that was sequenced in a study of OX40 agonist ivuxolimab in advanced cancers. Sequenced by immunoSEQ multiplex PCR; TCRdb stores in-frame clones only, minus some. This table has tens of thousands of clones, approximately 88% appearing once. The sample consisted of CD4+ or CD8+ T cells sorted from blood, taken in a trial of the OX40 agonist ivuxolimab. Every receptor here comes from an adult with an advanced solid tumor such as melanoma, head and neck, liver or kidney cancer.

The chain uses TRBV25-1 and TRBJ2-2; D perhaps matches TRBD1 (5 bases). The CDR3 runs 15 residues. V was trimmed by 0 bases and J by 6 bases, leaving 11 bases between them. Germline V gene lookup returns CDR1 MGHDK and CDR2 SYGVNS. The CDR3 here is CASSEYQGRAGELFF. Written as DNA, the CDR3 is TGTGCCAGCAGTGAATACCAGGGCCGGGCCGGGGAGCTGTTTTTT.

The chain's CDR3 is CATGIGSGELFF. CDR3 bases: TGTGCCACCGGGATAGGCTCCGGGGAGCTGTTTTTT. This rearrangement joins TRBV25-1 to TRBJ2-2; D may be TRBD2 (5 bases). This CDR3 is 12 amino acids long. Trimming left V 10 bases short and J 6 bases short, with 12 bases between. Germline CDR1 reads MGHDK; CDR2 reads SYGVNS.

The gene calls are TRBV5-4 and TRBJ2-1; no reliable D call. CDR1 is SGHNT and CDR2 is YYREEE in the germline V gene (reference sequence). Between the trimmed V and J ends, which lost 3 bases and 6 bases, there was a span of 10 bases. The CDR3 covers 13 residues. Here the CDR3 DNA reads TGTGCCAGCAGCTCTCAGGTTGGCAATGAGCAGTTCTTC. This translates into CASSSQVGNEQFF.

This chain uses TRBV25-1 with TRBJ1-6, with D possibly being TRBD1 (5 bases). The germline V gene encodes CDR1 MGHDK and CDR2 SYGVNS. V lost 6 bases, J lost 0 bases, and 9 bases lay in between. This CDR3 comprises 15 residues. CDR3 nucleotides: TGTGCCAGCAGGACAGCGAGCTCCTATAATTCACCCCTCCACTTT. Residues: CASRTASSYNSPLHF.

In this sample, this clone turned up a few times. The chain uses TRBV5-1 and TRBJ2-1; D is uncertain. This CDR3 is built from 14 residues. CDR1 and CDR2 from the germline V gene are SGHRS and YFSETQ. V gave up 4 bases and J gave up 1 base, with 9 bases separating them. The CDR3 protein is CASSPAQSYNEQFF. CDR3 DNA sequence: TGCGCCAGCAGCCCCGCCCAATCCTACAATGAGCAGTTCTTC.

Only one count was recorded for this clone. The genes are TRBV13 and TRBJ1-1; possibly TRBD1 for D (5 bases). Trimming cost V 2 bases and J 4 bases, with 8 bases left between them. Germline-derived CDR1 and CDR2 are PRHDT and FYEKMQ (reference sequence). This CDR3 has 13 amino acids. The CDR3 DNA is TGTGCCAGCAGCTTACGGGGGGGCACTGAAGCTTTCTTT. Amino acids: CASSLRGGTEAFF.

Points on this clone: One junction end does not reproduce the germline sequence, and a read error may be involved. The V and J genes are TRBV7-3 and TRBJ1-1; no reliable D call. The germline CDR1 and CDR2 sequences are SGHTA and FQGTGA. The CDR3 is 13 residues long. CDR3 nucleotide sequence: TGTGCCAGCAGCCTAACAGAACACACTGAAGCTTTCTTT. This gives the protein CASSLTEHTEAFF. The complete variable domain, with remaining parts taken from reference TRBV7-3 and TRBJ1-1, reads GAGVSQTPSNKVTEKGKYVELRCDPISGHTALYWYRQSLGQGPEFLIYFQGTGAADDSGLPNDRFFAVRPEGSVSTLKIQRTERGDSAVYLCASSLTEHTEAFFGQGTRLTVV.

This clone showed up just once. The rearrangement joins TRBV4-2 to TRBJ2-6; D unclear. This CDR3 has 14 amino acids. The germline gives CDR1 LGHNA, CDR2 YNFKEQ. The germline V and J ends were trimmed by 0 bases and 4 bases, with 4 bases remaining between them. The CDR3 here is CASSQDPGANVLTF. The CDR3, as DNA: TGTGCCAGCAGCCAAGATCCGGGGGCCAACGTCCTGACTTTC.

This sequence joins TRBV5-1 and TRBJ2-5; TRBD1 aligns across 8 bases. Germline CDR1 SGHRS, CDR2 YFSETQ. The CDR3 covers 16 residues. V lost 3 bases and J lost 2; bases outside the gene matches: 9. CDR3 bases: TGCGCCAGCAGCTCCGGCCCACAGGGGGGTCAAGAGACCCAGTACTTC. It is translated as CASSSGPQGGQETQYF.

The chain joins TRBV19 to TRBJ2-1, with 9 bases lining up with TRBD1. With V trimmed by 7 bases and J by 10 bases, 14 bases remained unmatched. CDR3 length: 15 residues. Germline CDR1 reads LNHDA; CDR2 reads SQIVND (reference sequence). CDR3 DNA: TGTGCCAGTACCTCCTGGGGACAGGGACTTGGGGAGCAGTTCTTC. This codes for CASTSWGQGLGEQFF.

The chain links TRBV5-1 to TRBJ1-1; TRBD1 agrees at 8 bases. Germline CDR1 and CDR2: SGHRS and YFSETQ. The CDR3 consists of 16 residues. V trimming: 4 bases; J trimming: 7 bases; junction bases outside the gene matches: 15. CDR3: CASSRASLDRDGEAFF. For the CDR3, the DNA is TGCGCCAGCAGCCGGGCCTCCCTGGACAGGGACGGTGAAGCTTTCTTT.

The V and J genes are TRBV7-9 and TRBJ2-7; D possibly matches TRBD1 or TRBD2 (5 bases each). Trimming removed 5 bases from V and 7 bases from J, with 24 bases in between. CDR3 length: 16 residues. Germline V gene sequence: CDR1 SEHNR, CDR2 FQNEAQ (reference sequence). The CDR3 DNA reads TGTGCCAGCAGCCCCGGGACCCTCAAACGGAGTACTGAGCAGTACTTC. It yields the protein CASSPGTLKRSTEQYF.

The CDR3 coding sequence is TGTGCCAGCAGCTTAGCCGGGACAGGGACCTACGAGCAGTACTTC. Protein sequence: CASSLAGTGTYEQYF. The chain joins TRBV7-6 to TRBJ2-7; 9 bases agree with TRBD1. The length of the CDR3 is 15 residues. CDR1 is SGHVS and CDR2 is FNYEAQ in the germline V gene. J was trimmed by 2 bases and V by 0 bases; bases with no gene match: 2.

This clone came up once. CDR3 DNA: TGTGCCAGCAGTTTAGCGACCTGGGGACAGCCCCAGCATTTT. Translated, it gives CASSLATWGQPQHF. V and J are TRBV28 and TRBJ1-5; D gene unclear. CDR1 and CDR2 from the germline V gene are MDHEN and SYDVKM. Trimming removed 2 bases at V and 7 bases at J, with 12 bases between. The CDR3 has 14 residues. Using reference TRBV28 and TRBJ1-5 for the parts outside the CDR3, the full variable domain is DVKVTQSSRYLVKRTGEKVFLECVQDMDHENMFWYRQDPGLGLRLIYFSYDVKMKEKGDIPEGYSVSREKKERFSLILESASTNQTSMYLCASSLATWGQPQHFGDGTRLSIL.

This clone was seen just once. The rearrangement uses TRBV6-5 and TRBJ1-1; D remains unclear. The ends were cut back, 2 bases at V and 5 bases at J, with 9 bases in the middle. Germline CDR1 MNHEY, CDR2 SVGAGI. CDR3 length: 13 amino acids. In nucleotides, the CDR3 is TGTGCCAGCAGTTACGGGGAGCAAACTGAAGCTTTCTTT. Protein: CASSYGEQTEAFF.

The gene calls are TRBV5-8 and TRBJ1-1; D is unclear. Per germline, CDR1 SGHTS and CDR2 YDEGEE. CDR3 length: 15 residues. Trimming removed 0 bases at V and 7 bases at J, with 16 bases between. CDR3 sequence: CASSLGVTWTNEAFF. The DNA for the CDR3 is TGTGCCAGCAGCTTGGGCGTGACGTGGACCAATGAAGCTTTCTTT.

A few counts support this clone. V and J are TRBV2 and TRBJ2-7; 13 bases line up with TRBD2. From germline, CDR1 is SNHLY and CDR2 FYNNEI. With 2 bases clipped from V and 7 bases from J, the junction kept 8 bases outside the gene matches. This CDR3 has 16 amino acids. The CDR3 is CASSEITSGGAREQYF. The DNA for the CDR3 is TGTGCCAGCAGTGAAATAACTAGCGGGGGGGCCAGGGAGCAGTACTTC.

Only a few counts were recorded for this clone. The rearrangement links TRBV18 to TRBJ1-1; D gene ambiguous. This CDR3 spans 14 amino acids. Trimming cost V 3 bases and J 0 bases, with 8 bases left between them. Germline CDR1 reads KGHSH; CDR2 reads LQKENI. DNA of the CDR3: TGTGCCAGCTCACCCCCCAATCTGAACACTGAAGCTTTCTTT. As protein: CASSPPNLNTEAFF.

The rearrangement links TRBV28 to TRBJ1-5; D uncertain. The CDR3 is made up of 16 amino acids. Germline-derived CDR1 and CDR2 are MDHEN and SYDVKM. The V gene lost 3 bases and the J gene lost 7 bases, with 19 bases spanning the gap. The CDR3 coding sequence is TGTGCCAGCAGTTTTAGATCTCTTGGGGTAAGCCAGCCCCAGCATTTT. Translation: CASSFRSLGVSQPQHF.

The chain is built from TRBV19 and TRBJ2-7; 8 bases agree with TRBD1. V was pared by 1 base and J by 3 bases, with 2 bases of the junction left unmatched. Germline lookup yields CDR1 LNHDA and CDR2 SQIVND (reference sequence). This CDR3 contains 14 residues. Written as DNA, the CDR3 is TGTGCCAGTAGTATAGCAGGGGGCAACTACGAGCAGTACTTC. This sequence encodes CASSIAGGNYEQYF. The full variable domain, its missing parts supplied by reference TRBV19 and TRBJ2-7, is DGGITQSPKYLFRKEGQNVTLSCEQNLNHDAMYWYRQDPGQGLRLIYYSQIVNDFQKGDIAEGYSVSREKKESFPLTVTSAQKNPTAFYLCASSIAGGNYEQYFGPGTRLTVT.

This sequence joins TRBV18 and TRBJ1-2, with 12 bases aligning to TRBD1. The CDR3 loop spans 18 amino acids. V lost 2 bases to trimming and J lost 4 bases; unmatched junction nucleotides: 11. CDR1 and CDR2 (germline): KGHSH, LQKENI. The CDR3 nucleotides read TGTGCCAGCTCACCAGCCGGGACAGGGGGCATTTCGGGCTATGGCTACACCTTC. Its translation is CASSPAGTGGISGYGYTF.

The chain links TRBV7-9 to TRBJ1-4; TRBD1 is a possible D gene (5 bases). The CDR3 totals 14 residues. Trimming cost V 6 bases and J 10 bases, with 18 bases left between them. Germline V gives CDR1 SEHNR, CDR2 FQNEAQ (reference sequence). CDR3 region: CASRFGTFGGKLFF. The CDR3 nucleotides read TGTGCCAGCAGATTCGGGACGTTTGGGGGAAAACTGTTTTTT. Full variable domain (rest looked up from reference TRBV7-9 and TRBJ1-4): DTGVSQNPRHKITKRGQNVTFRCDPISEHNRLYWYRQTLGQGPEFLTYFQNEAQLEKSRLLSDRFSAERPKGSFSTLEIQRTEQGDSAMYLCASRFGTFGGKLFFGSGTQLSVL.

V usage is TRBV5-1 and J usage is TRBJ2-1; 7 bases agree with TRBD2. The CDR3 is made up of 14 amino acids. Germline V gives CDR1 SGHRS, CDR2 YFSETQ. The V and J ends lost 4 bases and 7 bases, in that order; junction bases with no gene match: 8. The CDR3 spells CASSDPGGGNEQFF. Here the CDR3 DNA reads TGCGCCAGCAGCGATCCGGGAGGCGGGAATGAGCAGTTCTTC.

This clone has just a few counts. V is TRBV7-6 and J is TRBJ2-5, with D unclear. Per the germline V gene, CDR1 is SGHVS and CDR2 is FNYEAQ. This CDR3 region has 15 residues. Trimming removed 0 bases from V and 1 base from J, with 9 bases in between. CDR3 nucleotides: TGTGCCAGCAGCTTAGCTCAGAGTACCCAAGAGACCCAGTACTTC. It specifies CASSLAQSTQETQYF.

The chain employs TRBV10-1 and TRBJ2-1, with D maybe TRBD2 (5 bases). Germline-derived CDR1 and CDR2 are WNHNN and SYGVQD (reference sequence). Deletions cut 4 bases from V and 4 bases from J, with 8 bases between. The CDR3 sequence is 13 residues long. CDR3 nucleotides: TGCGCCAGCAGTGCTCGGGAATACAATGAGCAGTTCTTC. As protein: CASSAREYNEQFF.

This clone was detected only once. The chain uses TRBV5-1 and TRBJ1-1; tentatively, D is TRBD1 (6 bases). Germline CDR1 is SGHRS and CDR2 is YFSETQ. V lost 0 bases, J lost 1 base, and 19 bases lay in between. The CDR3 has 18 residues. CDR3 protein: CASSLGIYGTRRNTEAFF. The CDR3 DNA reads TGCGCCAGCAGCTTGGGAATCTATGGGACACGGAGGAACACTGAAGCTTTCTTT.

The chain combines TRBV11-2 with TRBJ1-2; no firm D call. Trimming removed 1 base at V and 1 base at J, with 7 bases between. Per the germline V gene, CDR1 is SGHAT and CDR2 is FQNNGV. CDR3 length: 14 amino acids. The CDR3 sequence: CASSLVAVNYGYTF. CDR3 nucleotides: TGTGCCAGCAGCTTAGTAGCGGTTAACTATGGCTACACCTTC.

This chain connects TRBV6-1 to TRBJ2-3, with TRBD2 identical over 8 bases. V shed 9 bases, J shed 0 bases, and the junction held 5 bases outside the gene matches. In germline, CDR1 is MNHNS, CDR2 SASEGT. CDR3 length: 14 amino acids. Written as DNA, the CDR3 is TGTGCCAGTGGCACTAGCGGTAGCACAGATACGCAGTATTTT. It translates to CASGTSGSTDTQYF.

The V gene is TRBV5-1, the J gene TRBJ2-7, with D maybe TRBD1 (7 bases). Germline-derived CDR1 and CDR2 are SGHRS and YFSETQ. The CDR3 consists of 12 residues. V was shortened by 4 bases and J by 5 bases, with 10 bases between the two germline ends. The CDR3 DNA follows: TGCGCCAGCAGCACAGGGGAGGACGAGCAGTACTTC. Its protein is CASSTGEDEQYF.

The chain employs TRBV29-1 and TRBJ2-3; tentatively, D is TRBD2 (5 bases). This CDR3 region has 16 residues. V lost 6 bases to trimming and J lost 6 bases, with 25 bases between them. Germline CDR1 is SQVTM and CDR2 is ANQGSEA. CDR3 region: CSVLGVLGAFGDTQYF. CDR3 in DNA: TGCAGCGTCCTGGGAGTGTTGGGAGCTTTCGGGGATACGCAGTATTTT.